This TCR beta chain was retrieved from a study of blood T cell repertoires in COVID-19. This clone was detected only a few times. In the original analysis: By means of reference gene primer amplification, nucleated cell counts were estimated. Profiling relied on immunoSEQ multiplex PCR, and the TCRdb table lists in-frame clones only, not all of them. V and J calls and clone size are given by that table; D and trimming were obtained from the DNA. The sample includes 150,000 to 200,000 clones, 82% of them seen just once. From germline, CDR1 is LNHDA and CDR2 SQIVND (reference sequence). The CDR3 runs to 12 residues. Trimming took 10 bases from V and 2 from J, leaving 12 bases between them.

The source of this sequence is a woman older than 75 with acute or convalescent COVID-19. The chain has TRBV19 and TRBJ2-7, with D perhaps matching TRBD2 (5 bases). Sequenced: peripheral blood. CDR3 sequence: CATGESPYEQYF. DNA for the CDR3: TGTGCCACCGGGGAGTCACCCTACGAGCAGTACTTC.